This T cell receptor (beta chain) was observed in a study of cytomegalovirus exposure and HLA in healthy donors. Study-wide results and caveats: About 87% or about 30% of the time was how often most TCR beta V segments were productive, according to an earlier analysis. Donor immune exposure was known only as CMV serostatus.

CDR1 SGHNT and CDR2 YYREEE come from the germline V gene (reference sequence). This CDR3 contains 14 residues. Trimming took 4 bases from V and 5 from J; bases not matched to a gene: 9. PCR used 60 Vbeta primers and 13 Jbeta primers. Sequenced by immunoSEQ multiplex PCR; TCRdb stores in-frame clones only, minus some. The sample has around 30,000 clones, around nine tenths seen once; the top ten hold roughly 2.5%. Concerning this clone itself: As yet, its antigen is unknown.

The donors comprised healthy bone marrow donors. In nominal health when sampled, donors likely had unrecorded immune exposures nonetheless. This sequence was found in a boy younger than 18 in good health and CMV-seronegative. Sequencing was done on a sample of PBMCs. The chain combines TRBV5-4 with TRBJ2-7; the match to TRBD1 covers 7 bases. The CDR3 loop reads CASSKEGARDEQYF. Here the CDR3 DNA reads TGTGCCAGCAGCAAAGAGGGGGCGCGGGACGAGCAGTACTTC. Based on the CDR3 plus reference TRBV5-4 and TRBJ2-7, the full variable domain is ETGVTQSPTHLIKTRGQQVTLRCSSQSGHNTVSWYQQALGQGPQFIFQYYREEENGRGNFPPRFSGLQFPNYSSELNVNALELDDSALYLCASSKEGARDEQYFGPGTRLTVT.